One and the same sample provided the 21 T cell receptor beta chains below, sequenced in a study of cytomegalovirus exposure and HLA in healthy donors. PCR involved 60 Vbeta and 13 Jbeta primers. Using immunoSEQ multiplex PCR, the repertoire was profiled, and TCRdb retains in-frame clones only, with some absent. Among 100,000 to 120,000 clones listed, 76% were seen once. Sequenced input: PBMCs. These receptors were taken from a man aged 35-49 years in good health and CMV-seropositive.

CDR3 in amino acids: CASSGLRGTNTGELFF. For the CDR3, the DNA is TGCGCCAGCAGTGGGCTCCGCGGGACCAACACCGGGGAGCTGTTTTTT. This sequence joins TRBV10-1 and TRBJ2-2, with D possibly matching TRBD2 (6 bases). The germline gives CDR1 WNHNN, CDR2 SYGVQD (reference sequence). V was shortened by 4 bases and J by 2 bases, with 14 bases between the two germline ends. The CDR3 totals 16 residues.

The rearrangement links TRBV28 to TRBJ1-2; D ambiguous. This CDR3 comprises 12 residues. The germline V gene has CDR1 MDHEN and CDR2 SYDVKM. Trimming removed 4 bases at V and 5 bases at J, with 8 bases between. The CDR3 loop reads CASSSLLYGYTF. CDR3 in DNA: TGTGCCAGCAGTTCCCTACTTTATGGCTACACCTTC.

The chain carries TRBV4-3 and TRBJ2-7, with a tentative D call TRBD1 (6 bases). There are 16 residues in the CDR3. From germline, CDR1 is LGHNA and CDR2 YSLEER. V lost 4 bases, J lost 0 bases, and 16 bases lay in between. CDR3 nucleotide sequence: TGCGCCAGCAGCCGCGCAACAGGGCTTCTCTCCTACGAGCAGTACTTC. Protein product: CASSRATGLLSYEQYF.

The gene calls are TRBV28 and TRBJ1-3, with 7 positions matching TRBD1. Trimming at V came to 4 bases and at J to 0 bases, leaving 3 bases not matched to a gene. Germline assignment: CDR1 MDHEN and CDR2 SYDVKM. This CDR3 has 15 residues. CDR3 protein: CASSSPGGSGNTIYF. The CDR3 region has the DNA TGTGCCAGCAGTTCCCCAGGGGGCTCTGGAAACACCATATATTTT. The whole variable domain, remainder taken from reference TRBV28 and TRBJ1-3, is DVKVTQSSRYLVKRTGEKVFLECVQDMDHENMFWYRQDPGLGLRLIYFSYDVKMKEKGDIPEGYSVSREKKERFSLILESASTNQTSMYLCASSSPGGSGNTIYFGEGSWLTVV.

The CDR3 sequence is CASSPLGAQTDTQYF. The CDR3 nucleotides are TGTGCCAGCAGCCCGCTGGGAGCACAGACAGATACGCAGTATTTT. The V call is TRBV5-4, the J call TRBJ2-3; the D gene is possibly TRBD2 (5 bases). V was trimmed by 4 bases and J by 3 bases, leaving 15 bases between them. Germline V gene data show CDR1 as SGHNT and CDR2 as YYREEE (reference sequence). This CDR3 region has 15 residues.

The chain couples TRBV4-1 to TRBJ1-4; 8 bases are shared with TRBD1. The CDR3 runs to 14 residues. Germline trimming cut 0 bases from V and 8 bases from J; bases unmatched to any gene: 2. Germline assignment: CDR1 MGHRA and CDR2 YSYEKL. The CDR3 region has the DNA TGCGCCAGCAGCCAAGAACAGGGGGAGGAAAAACTGTTTTTT. Translation gives CASSQEQGEEKLFF.

This clone is a singleton in its sample. The V gene is TRBV1, the J gene TRBJ2-3; TRBD2 is the table's D call and was not checked against the DNA. TRBV1 is termed a pseudogene. The CDR3 covers 16 residues. This CDR3 reads CTSSLRLVTSTDTQYF. For the CDR3, the DNA is TGCACCAGCAGCCTCCGACTAGTGACTAGCACAGATACGCAGTATTTT.

This chain joins TRBV30 and TRBJ1-2; D perhaps matches TRBD1 (5 bases). The CDR3 is made up of 14 amino acids. Germline V lookup: CDR1 GTSNPN, CDR2 SVGIG (reference sequence). V shed 0 bases and J shed 3 bases, with 11 bases lying between them. DNA of the CDR3: TGTGCCTGGAGTGTGGGCAGGGACTACTATGGCTACACCTTC. Translation: CAWSVGRDYYGYTF.

The chain carries TRBV18 and TRBJ2-5; tentatively, D is TRBD2 (5 bases). This CDR3 comprises 13 residues. Trimming took off 7 bases at V and 4 bases at J, with 13 bases between the two ends. Per the germline V gene, CDR1 is KGHSH and CDR2 is LQKENI. This chain's CDR3 is CASLRGLGETQYF. DNA of the CDR3: TGTGCCAGCTTGCGAGGGCTGGGAGAGACCCAGTACTTC.

V and J are TRBV7-6 and TRBJ1-1; 10 bases fit TRBD1. Germline V gives CDR1 SGHVS, CDR2 FNYEAQ. The trim removed 0 bases at V and 5 bases at J, leaving 6 bases unmatched. CDR3 length: 16 amino acids. The CDR3 nucleotides read TGTGCCAGCAGCTTAGCGGGACAGGGGCTGGGTACTGAAGCTTTCTTT. Protein sequence: CASSLAGQGLGTEAFF.

The V call is TRBV2, the J call TRBJ2-2; 7 bases are a match to TRBD1. Germline trimming cut 8 bases from V and 2 bases from J; bases unmatched to any gene: 2. Per the germline V gene, CDR1 is SNHLY and CDR2 is FYNNEI. The CDR3 length is 13 residues. DNA of the CDR3: TGTGCCAGCGACAGGGTCAACACCGGGGAGCTGTTTTTT. Residues: CASDRVNTGELFF.

This rearrangement joins TRBV7-3 to TRBJ2-5; the match to TRBD2 covers 14 bases. Trimming took 5 bases from V and 1 from J; bases not matched to a gene: 6. The CDR3 covers 17 residues. The germline gives CDR1 SGHTA, CDR2 FQGTGA. The CDR3 is CASSLGLAGGLQETQYF. CDR3 DNA sequence: TGTGCCAGCAGCCTCGGACTAGCGGGGGGACTCCAAGAGACCCAGTACTTC.

The chain is built from TRBV7-2 and TRBJ1-3, with 8 bases identical to TRBD1. This CDR3 has 17 amino acids. J was trimmed by 2 bases and V by 4 bases; bases with no gene match: 10. Germline V gene lookup returns CDR1 SGHTA and CDR2 FQGNSA. The CDR3 protein is CASSSTPQGAAGNTIYF. CDR3 DNA sequence: TGTGCCAGCAGCTCGACGCCCCAGGGGGCGGCTGGAAACACCATATATTTT.

This clone appeared once. The CDR3 reads CASSQVRSGRAGNEQFF. The CDR3 coding sequence is TGTGCCAGCAGCCAAGTCCGGAGCGGGAGGGCGGGGAATGAGCAGTTCTTC. The chain carries TRBV4-2 and TRBJ2-1; 10 bases agree with TRBD2. Germline V gene sequence: CDR1 LGHNA, CDR2 YNFKEQ. J was trimmed by 7 bases and V by 1 base; bases with no gene match: 10. The CDR3 loop spans 17 amino acids.

There are a few counts of this clone. The chain uses TRBV4-3 and TRBJ2-7; TRBD1 is a possible D gene (6 bases). CDR1 and CDR2 (germline): LGHNA, YSLEER. The CDR3 extends over 13 amino acids. With 3 bases removed from V and 1 base from J, the gap between germline ends came to 7 bases. CDR3 DNA: TGCGCCAGCAGCCAGGACAGTTCCTACGAGCAGTACTTC. Translated, it gives CASSQDSSYEQYF.

The J gene is TRBJ2-1, the V gene TRBV30; D is possibly TRBD2 (5 bases). Per the germline V gene, CDR1 is GTSNPN and CDR2 is SVGIG (reference sequence). The CDR3 is made up of 13 amino acids. V dropped 3 bases and J dropped 9 bases, with 15 bases sitting between them. The CDR3 region is CAWSVDLSGEQFF. The CDR3, as DNA: TGTGCCTGGAGCGTTGACTTGAGCGGTGAGCAGTTCTTC.

The V call is TRBV5-4, the J call TRBJ2-7; D is possibly TRBD1 (6 bases). This CDR3 region has 13 residues. V lost 5 bases, J lost 2 bases, and 11 bases lay in between. CDR1 is SGHNT, CDR2 YYREEE, per germline (reference sequence). CDR3 DNA sequence: TGTGCCAGCAGTTTAGGGGGAACCTACGAGCAGTACTTC. Translation: CASSLGGTYEQYF. The whole variable domain, filled in from reference TRBV5-4 and TRBJ2-7, reads ETGVTQSPTHLIKTRGQQVTLRCSSQSGHNTVSWYQQALGQGPQFIFQYYREEENGRGNFPPRFSGLQFPNYSSELNVNALELDDSALYLCASSLGGTYEQYFGPGTRLTVT.

The V call is TRBV9, the J call TRBJ2-1; 9 bases align to TRBD2. J lost 4 bases, V lost 3 bases, and 2 bases had no gene match. CDR1 is SGDLS and CDR2 is YYNGEE in the germline V gene. This CDR3 contains 14 residues. CDR3 loop: CASSGAGGYNEQFF. Here the CDR3 DNA reads TGTGCCAGCAGCGGGGCGGGGGGGTACAATGAGCAGTTCTTC.

CDR3 amino acids: CASSFLSAGVEQYF. The DNA of the CDR3 is TGTGCCAGCAGTTTCCTCTCAGCGGGAGTCGAGCAGTACTTC. The V gene is TRBV27, the J gene TRBJ2-5, with TRBD2 identical over 8 bases. The DNA end lines up better with TRBJ2-7; the J call may be wrong. Germline loops: CDR1 MNHEY, CDR2 SMNVEV (reference sequence). The CDR3 runs to 14 residues.

This chain links TRBV5-6 with TRBJ2-3, with D possibly being TRBD2 (5 bases). Deletions cut 3 bases from V and 0 bases from J, with 14 bases between. The CDR3 sequence is 16 residues long. Germline CDR1 SGHDT, CDR2 YYEEEE. Here the CDR3 reads CASSSLGSASTDTQYF. DNA of the CDR3: TGTGCCAGCAGCTCCCTGGGTAGCGCTAGCACAGATACGCAGTATTTT.

The CDR3 coding sequence is TGTGCCAGCAGCAATGGGCTAGCAAAGTTCGATATCGATGAGCAGTTCTTC. Amino acid sequence: CASSNGLAKFDIDEQFF. The V and J genes are TRBV21-1 and TRBJ2-1; whether TRBD2, the table's D call, matches the DNA was not checked. TRBV21-1 is assigned pseudogene status. The length of the CDR3 is 17 residues.